A single sample is the source of the 24 T cell receptor beta chains below, sequenced in a study of T-cell memory formation after mild COVID-19. TCRdb reprocessed the 5' RACE reads with MiXCR, giving one entry per CDR3 protein. The sample shows about 16,000 distinct CDR3 sequences, roughly 21% of them seen only once. The sample was PBMCs or a T cell subset sorted from them (not recorded which). These TCRs come from a man between 18 and 29 years old who had mild COVID-19 (a few samples of this study predate the infection). Cell type and time point are not known.

This clonotype showed up many times. The rearrangement joins TRBV7-8 to TRBJ1-6; D remains ambiguous. The CDR3 sequence is 14 residues long. From germline, CDR1 is SGHVS and CDR2 FQNEAQ. The V gene lost 6 bases and the J gene lost 8 bases, with 14 bases spanning the gap. CDR3 nucleotides: TGTGCCAGCAGTCCCGCGAGGGTTGATTCACCCCTCCACTTT. Its protein product is CASSPARVDSPLHF.

There are many counts of this clonotype. The chain has TRBV9 and TRBJ2-2, with 10 bases aligning to TRBD1. CDR1 is SGDLS, CDR2 YYNGEE, per germline. CDR3 size: 16 residues. Trimming at V came to 2 bases and at J to 1 base, leaving 2 bases not matched to a gene. The CDR3: CASSVTGGGNTGELFF. The DNA of the CDR3 is TGTGCCAGCAGCGTGACAGGGGGCGGGAACACCGGGGAGCTGTTTTTT.

This clonotype was picked up many times. The rearrangement joins TRBV5-1 to TRBJ2-1, with D perhaps matching TRBD2 (6 bases). The V and J ends lost 4 bases and 4 bases respectively, with 15 bases between them. The V gene's germline CDR1 is SGHRS and CDR2 YFSETQ. The CDR3 is 15 amino acids. The CDR3 sequence is CASSNTGTRYNEQFF. Here the CDR3 DNA reads TGCGCCAGCAGCAATACCGGGACTCGATACAATGAGCAGTTCTTC.

This clonotype was recorded many times. This rearrangement joins TRBV4-2 to TRBJ2-5; no definite D call. With 0 bases removed from V and 0 bases from J, the gap between germline ends came to 14 bases. CDR1 is LGHNA, CDR2 YNFKEQ, per germline. The CDR3 is 17 residues long. The CDR3 bases are TGTGCCAGCAGCCAAGAAACCCCCCCCCGGGACCAAGAGACCCAGTACTTC. It specifies CASSQETPPRDQETQYF.

This clonotype was observed many times. This chain links TRBV7-9 with TRBJ2-5, with 7 nucleotides matching TRBD1. This CDR3 is built from 15 residues. V was clipped by 3 bases and J by 3 bases; unmatched bases: 7. The germline gives CDR1 SEHNR, CDR2 FQNEAQ (reference sequence). In DNA form, the CDR3 reads TGTGCCAGCAGCTTCGCCGAGGGGGCGAAAGAGACCCAGTACTTC. Its translation is CASSFAEGAKETQYF.

The chain employs TRBV20-1 and TRBJ2-3, with 7 positions matching TRBD2. Germline trimming cut 7 bases from V and 3 bases from J; bases unmatched to any gene: 7. Per germline, CDR1 DFQATT and CDR2 SNEGSKA (reference sequence). The CDR3 loop spans 13 amino acids. Here the CDR3 reads CSEVERGTDTQYF. The CDR3 DNA sequence: TGCAGTGAAGTAGAGCGGGGAACAGATACGCAGTATTTT.

Many counts were recorded for this clonotype. The chain combines TRBV29-1 with TRBJ2-7; D remains unclear. The length of the CDR3 is 12 residues. From germline, CDR1 is SQVTM and CDR2 ANQGSEA. V was trimmed by 6 bases and J by 4 bases, leaving 13 bases between them. Here the CDR3 reads CSVTEAVYEQYF. CDR3 nucleotide sequence: TGCAGCGTCACAGAGGCGGTATACGAGCAGTACTTC.

The table lists this clonotype with many counts. The chain links TRBV20-1 to TRBJ2-3, with 9 bases that match TRBD2. V lost 5 bases, J lost 4 bases, and 10 bases stayed unmatched. The CDR3 runs 15 residues. CDR1 is DFQATT and CDR2 is SNEGSKA in the germline V gene (reference sequence). Here the CDR3 reads CSAGQIGGGADTQYF. CDR3 bases: TGCAGTGCTGGACAGATCGGCGGGGGGGCAGATACGCAGTATTTT.

This clonotype occurred many times. The rearrangement joins TRBV5-1 to TRBJ1-1; 7 bases map to TRBD1. The CDR3 totals 16 residues. V gave up 4 bases and J gave up 3 bases; unmatched junction bases: 12. In germline, CDR1 is SGHRS, CDR2 YFSETQ. Here the CDR3 reads CASSLKQQGYDTEAFF. The CDR3 region has the DNA TGCGCCAGCAGCCTGAAGCAACAGGGGTATGACACTGAAGCTTTCTTT.

The rearrangement joins TRBV5-4 to TRBJ2-5, with 7 bases matching TRBD1. Germline trimming cut 5 bases from V and 1 base from J; bases unmatched to any gene: 5. In germline, CDR1 is SGHNT, CDR2 YYREEE (reference sequence). This CDR3 is built from 14 residues. The CDR3 spells CASSLRTGQETQYF. CDR3 coding DNA: TGTGCCAGCAGTTTAAGGACAGGCCAAGAGACCCAGTACTTC.

This clonotype appeared many times. Here the CDR3 DNA reads TGTGCCAGCACGCCGGACCTGAGTGGCAGGGAGACCCAGTACTTC. Its protein product is CASTPDLSGRETQYF. The chain links TRBV6-6 to TRBJ2-5; D is unclear. From germline, CDR1 is MNHNY and CDR2 SVGAGI (reference sequence). V was pared by 7 bases and J by 5 bases, with 20 bases between. The CDR3 has 15 residues.

The chain employs TRBV6-2 or TRBV6-3 and TRBJ2-7; 7 bases align to TRBD2. Unmatched junction bases numbered 8, after V lost 4 bases and J lost 2 bases. CDR3 length equals 15 residues. In germline, CDR1 is MNHEY, CDR2 SVGEGT. The CDR3: CASSLRGRAPYEQYF. The CDR3 DNA reads TGTGCCAGCAGTTTACGAGGGAGGGCCCCCTACGAGCAGTACTTC.

This clonotype showed up just a few times. The V gene is TRBV3-1, the J gene TRBJ1-1, with D uncertain. Germline lookup yields CDR1 LGHDT and CDR2 YNNKEL (reference sequence). The CDR3 consists of 11 residues. V dropped 2 bases and J dropped 4 bases, with 2 bases sitting between them. The CDR3 is CASSQFTEAFF. DNA for the CDR3: TGTGCCAGCAGCCAATTCACTGAAGCTTTCTTT.

The chain is built from TRBV24-1 and TRBJ2-1, with D unclear. The CDR3 totals 12 residues. Trimming stripped 4 bases from V and 9 bases from J, with 9 bases between. Germline V gene data show CDR1 as KGHDR and CDR2 as SFDVKD. CDR3: CATSDYNGEQFF. CDR3 nucleotides: TGTGCCACCAGTGACTACAACGGTGAGCAGTTCTTC.

This clonotype was found many times. The V call is TRBV29-1, the J call TRBJ1-2; TRBD1 aligns across 8 bases. The CDR3 runs 13 residues. Germline V lookup: CDR1 SQVTM, CDR2 ANQGSEA. Trimming at V came to 5 bases and at J to 4 bases, leaving 6 bases not matched to a gene. The CDR3 DNA follows: TGCAGCGTTCACCAGGGGGCTGGCTATGGCTACACCTTC. Protein sequence: CSVHQGAGYGYTF.

The chain employs TRBV6-5 and TRBJ2-3, with TRBD2 matching 16 bases. The CDR3 spans 16 residues. With 6 bases clipped from V and 0 bases from J, the junction kept 0 bases outside the gene matches. Germline CDR1 reads MNHEY; CDR2 reads SVGAGI. The CDR3 spells CASRGLAGGSTDTQYF. DNA of the CDR3: TGTGCCAGCAGGGGACTAGCGGGGGGGAGCACAGATACGCAGTATTTT.

This chain links TRBV7-2 with TRBJ2-7; maybe TRBD2 (6 bases). The V end was cut by 4 bases, the J end by 4 bases, with 14 bases between. Germline CDR1 and CDR2: SGHTA and FQGNSA. The length of the CDR3 is 14 residues. As DNA, the CDR3 is TGTGCCAGCAGCTCCCCGGGACTCCGTTACGAGCAGTACTTC. Residues: CASSSPGLRYEQYF.

This clonotype was seen more than once but under ten times. This chain uses TRBV2 with TRBJ1-2; a weak D match, TRBD1 (6 bases). The CDR3 is made up of 13 amino acids. V lost 4 bases and J 8 bases, leaving 14 bases between the germline ends. CDR1 and CDR2 (germline): SNHLY, FYNNEI. CDR3 in amino acids: CASSVGGLKGYTF. Written as DNA, the CDR3 is TGTGCCAGCAGTGTGGGGGGGCTCAAAGGCTACACCTTC.

This clonotype was counted a single time. V gene TRBV7-2 combines with J gene TRBJ2-5; no definite D call. V was cut by 0 bases and J by 0 bases, with 8 bases left in between. The CDR3 spans 15 residues. Per the germline V gene, CDR1 is SGHTA and CDR2 is FQGNSA. The CDR3 DNA reads TGTGCCAGCAGCTTAGCGGGAACGTACCAAGAGACCCAGTACTTC. This sequence encodes CASSLAGTYQETQYF.

This clonotype was recorded at least ten times. The J gene is TRBJ2-6, the V gene TRBV6-5; D is unclear. V was trimmed by 0 bases and J by 1 base, leaving 4 bases between them. From germline, CDR1 is MNHEY and CDR2 SVGAGI. This CDR3 region has 15 residues. The CDR3 here is CASSYSHSGANVLTF. CDR3 coding DNA: TGTGCCAGCAGTTACTCACATTCTGGGGCCAACGTCCTGACTTTC.

This clonotype came up many times. The V and J genes are TRBV5-4 and TRBJ2-1, with a weak D call TRBD2 (5 bases). Per the germline V gene, CDR1 is SGHNT and CDR2 is YYREEE (reference sequence). V dropped 4 bases and J dropped 0 bases, with 11 bases sitting between them. This CDR3 has 15 amino acids. The CDR3 loop reads CASSLRESSYNEQFF. The CDR3 DNA reads TGTGCCAGCAGCCTGAGGGAGAGCTCCTACAATGAGCAGTTCTTC.

This clonotype turned up a few times. This sequence joins TRBV9 and TRBJ2-1; D ambiguous. Germline CDR1 and CDR2: SGDLS and YYNGEE. V was shortened by 3 bases and J by 3 bases, with 16 bases between the two germline ends. This CDR3 has 16 residues. The CDR3 reads CASSAGDGYLYNEQFF. Written as DNA, the CDR3 is TGTGCCAGCAGCGCGGGCGACGGATACCTCTACAATGAGCAGTTCTTC.

This clonotype was recorded many times. The CDR3 DNA reads as TGTGCCAGCAGCCTCAGACCGGGACTAGGCAGAAACTATGGCTACACCTTC. It yields the protein CASSLRPGLGRNYGYTF. The V gene is TRBV3-1, the J gene TRBJ1-2; D may be TRBD1 (5 bases). The CDR3 runs 17 residues. Looked up from germline, CDR1 is LGHDT and CDR2 is YNNKEL (reference sequence). The V end was cut by 4 bases, the J end by 2 bases, with 20 bases between.

The sample holds many counts of this clonotype. The gene calls are TRBV5-1 and TRBJ1-6; 9 bases match TRBD1. Germline CDR1 and CDR2: SGHRS and YFSETQ. V gave up 2 bases and J gave up 7 bases; unmatched junction bases: 7. This CDR3 spans 16 amino acids. The CDR3: CASSFNWGTGNSPLHF. For the CDR3, the DNA is TGCGCCAGCAGCTTTAATTGGGGGACAGGGAATTCACCCCTCCACTTT. The complete variable domain, with remaining parts taken from reference TRBV5-1 and TRBJ1-6, reads KAGVTQTPRYLIKTRGQQVTLSCSPISGHRSVSWYQQTPGQGLQFLFEYFSETQRNKGNFPGRFSGRQFSNSRSEMNVSTLELGDSALYLCASSFNWGTGNSPLHFGNGTRLTVT.